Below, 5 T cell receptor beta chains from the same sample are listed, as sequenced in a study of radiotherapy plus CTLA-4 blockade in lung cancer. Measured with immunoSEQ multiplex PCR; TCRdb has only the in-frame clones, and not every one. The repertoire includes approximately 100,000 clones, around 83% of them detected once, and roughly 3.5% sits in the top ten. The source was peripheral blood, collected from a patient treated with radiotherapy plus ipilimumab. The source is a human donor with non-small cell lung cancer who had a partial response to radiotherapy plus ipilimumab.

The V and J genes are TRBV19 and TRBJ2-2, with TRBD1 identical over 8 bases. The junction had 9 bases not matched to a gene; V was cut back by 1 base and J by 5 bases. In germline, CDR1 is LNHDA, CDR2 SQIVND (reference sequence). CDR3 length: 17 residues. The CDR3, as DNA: TGTGCCAGTAGTATAGGTACAGGGGGGATATTGACCGGGGAGCTGTTTTTT. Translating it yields CASSIGTGGILTGELFF.

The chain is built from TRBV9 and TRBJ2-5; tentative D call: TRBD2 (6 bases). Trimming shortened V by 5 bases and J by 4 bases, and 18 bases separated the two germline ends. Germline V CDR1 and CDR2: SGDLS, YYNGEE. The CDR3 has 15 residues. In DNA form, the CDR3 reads TGTGCCAGCAGAGCCGGGGACTCCTGGGGAGAGACCCAGTACTTC. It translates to CASRAGDSWGETQYF.

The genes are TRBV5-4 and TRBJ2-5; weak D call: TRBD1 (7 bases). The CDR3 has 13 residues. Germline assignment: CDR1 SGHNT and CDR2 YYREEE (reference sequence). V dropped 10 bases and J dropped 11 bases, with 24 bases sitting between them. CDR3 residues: CADQEGAVGEQYF. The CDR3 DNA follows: TGTGCCGACCAGGAGGGGGCGGTGGGGGAGCAGTACTTC.

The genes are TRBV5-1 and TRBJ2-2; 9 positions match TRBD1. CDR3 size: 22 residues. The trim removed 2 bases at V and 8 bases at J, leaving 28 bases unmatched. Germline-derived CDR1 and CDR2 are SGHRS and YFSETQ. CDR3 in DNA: TGCGCCAGCAGCTTACTTCCCGGGACAGGGTCTCCTCGGACGACCTGGGGAGGGGAGCTGTTTTTT. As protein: CASSLLPGTGSPRTTWGGELFF.

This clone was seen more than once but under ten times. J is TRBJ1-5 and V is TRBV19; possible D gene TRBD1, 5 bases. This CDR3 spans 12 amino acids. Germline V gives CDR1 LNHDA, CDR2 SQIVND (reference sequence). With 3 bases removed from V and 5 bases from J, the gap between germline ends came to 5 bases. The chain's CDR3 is CASSMGHQPQHF. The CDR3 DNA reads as TGTGCCAGTAGTATGGGGCATCAGCCCCAGCATTTT.